This passage covers 21 T cell receptor beta chains from one sample sequenced in a study of blood T cell repertoires in COVID-19. Generated by immunoSEQ multiplex PCR, the TCRdb table keeps only in-frame clones and is missing some. The data contain about 250,000 clones, approximately 86% of them singletons. Sequencing input: peripheral blood. The receptors here all came from a human donor with COVID-19, enrolled during active disease. The donor label of this sample is uncertain.

This clone has only one observation. This chain joins TRBV18 and TRBJ1-6; tentative D call: TRBD1 (6 bases). In germline, CDR1 is KGHSH, CDR2 LQKENI. The CDR3 consists of 18 residues. V was clipped by 0 bases and J by 7 bases, with 19 bases between them. The CDR3, as DNA: TGTGCCAGCTCACCACCGCTGGGCCCCACAGGGAACAATTCACCCCTCCACTTT. It translates to CASSPPLGPTGNNSPLHF.

This chain joins TRBV5-4 and TRBJ1-2; no definite D call. The CDR3 runs 15 residues. V dropped 0 bases and J dropped 1 base, with 10 bases sitting between them. The germline V gene encodes CDR1 SGHNT and CDR2 YYREEE (reference sequence). CDR3 coding DNA: TGTGCCAGCAGCTTGGGGGCAGGCTATAACTATGGCTACACCTTC. This codes for CASSLGAGYNYGYTF.

There are a few counts of this clone. This rearrangement joins TRBV5-6 to TRBJ1-5; the D gene is possibly TRBD1 (6 bases). CDR1 SGHDT and CDR2 YYEEEE come from the germline V gene. Trimming pared 0 bases from V and 6 bases from J, leaving 13 bases between. This CDR3 comprises 15 residues. CDR3 amino acids: CASSLALGGSQPQHF. The CDR3 coding sequence is TGTGCCAGCAGCTTGGCCCTTGGGGGCTCTCAGCCCCAGCATTTT.

The J gene is TRBJ1-3, the V gene TRBV25-1, with 7 bases lining up with TRBD1. This CDR3 region has 16 residues. Germline CDR1 is MGHDK and CDR2 is SYGVNS. V shed 3 bases and J 0 bases; nucleotides not matched to a gene: 5. Here the CDR3 reads CASSEPGTVSGNTIYF. The CDR3 DNA sequence: TGTGCCAGCAGTGAGCCCGGGACAGTCTCTGGAAACACCATATATTTT.

The chain combines TRBV23-1 with TRBJ2-1; 8 positions match TRBD2. TRBV23-1 belongs to the ORF category, with a function that is uncertain. The ends lost 0 bases at V and 5 bases at J; junction bases unmatched: 18. The CDR3 length is 20 residues. The CDR3 protein is CASSQSGGAGGDLRNNEQFF. CDR3 sequence (DNA): TGCGCCAGCAGTCAATCAGGGGGTGCGGGAGGTGACCTCAGAAACAATGAGCAGTTCTTC.

The V and J genes are TRBV28 and TRBJ1-4, with a possible D match to TRBD1 (5 bases). Germline V gene lookup returns CDR1 MDHEN and CDR2 SYDVKM. The V end was cut by 9 bases, the J end by 8 bases, with 16 bases between. CDR3 length: 13 residues. The CDR3 DNA sequence: TGTGCCAGTTCCGCAGGGCCAGGCGAAAAACTGTTTTTT. Protein sequence: CASSAGPGEKLFF.

Notes on this clone: The junction departs from the called germline gene at one end, perhaps through a read error. V and J are TRBV7-9 and TRBJ1-3; a possible D gene is TRBD1 (5 bases). The CDR3 is made up of 15 amino acids. Germline V gene sequence: CDR1 SEHNR, CDR2 FQNEAQ (reference sequence). The CDR3 region has the DNA TGTGCCACCAGCATCGTGGGGGGAGAGGGAAACACCATATATTTT. Its translation: CATSIVGGEGNTIYF. The full variable domain, completed using reference TRBV7-9 and TRBJ1-3, is DTGVSQNPRHKITKRGQNVTFRCDPISEHNRLYWYRQTLGQGPEFLTYFQNEAQLEKSRLLSDRFSAERPKGSFSTLEIQRTEQGDSAMYLCATSIVGGEGNTIYFGEGSWLTVV.

The genes are TRBV5-8 and TRBJ2-7; maybe TRBD1 (6 bases). The CDR3 is 14 amino acids. Trimming shortened V by 0 bases and J by 4 bases, and 11 bases separated the two germline ends. Germline V gives CDR1 SGHTS, CDR2 YDEGEE. In DNA form, the CDR3 reads TGTGCCAGCAGCTTGGGGCAGGGGTTTTACGAGCAGTACTTC. Translation gives CASSLGQGFYEQYF.

The chain links TRBV5-1 to TRBJ1-6; D ambiguous. The CDR3 loop spans 16 amino acids. V was clipped by 0 bases and J by 0 bases, with 7 bases between them. Germline-derived CDR1 and CDR2 are SGHRS and YFSETQ. CDR3 in amino acids: CASSLDPGSYNSPLHF. CDR3 bases: TGCGCCAGCAGCTTGGACCCCGGCTCCTATAATTCACCCCTCCACTTT.

The chain has TRBV5-4 and TRBJ2-1, with no clear D. The length of the CDR3 is 14 residues. Germline V gives CDR1 SGHNT, CDR2 YYREEE (reference sequence). The V end was cut by 4 bases, the J end by 5 bases, with 13 bases between. CDR3 residues: CASSPEAVDNEQFF. CDR3 sequence (DNA): TGTGCCAGCAGCCCCGAGGCAGTAGACAATGAGCAGTTCTTC.

This sequence joins TRBV30 and TRBJ2-2; 8 positions match TRBD2. CDR1 is GTSNPN, CDR2 SVGIG, per germline (reference sequence). This CDR3 region has 19 residues. The ends lost 3 bases at V and 0 bases at J; junction bases unmatched: 15. As DNA, the CDR3 is TGTGCCTGGAGGCCCTATAGCGGGACGATCCTCGCGAACACCGGGGAGCTGTTTTTT. Translating it yields CAWRPYSGTILANTGELFF.

The rearrangement uses TRBV28 and TRBJ1-5, with no clear D. The germline CDR1 and CDR2 sequences are MDHEN and SYDVKM. The CDR3 is 12 residues long. Trimming shortened V by 2 bases and J by 8 bases, and 7 bases separated the two germline ends. The CDR3 nucleotides are TGTGCCAGCAGTTTACCCGGGAAGCCCCAGCATTTT. Translated: CASSLPGKPQHF. The entire variable domain, with the rest obtained from reference TRBV28 and TRBJ1-5, is as follows: DVKVTQSSRYLVKRTGEKVFLECVQDMDHENMFWYRQDPGLGLRLIYFSYDVKMKEKGDIPEGYSVSREKKERFSLILESASTNQTSMYLCASSLPGKPQHFGDGTRLSIL.

J is TRBJ1-2 and V is TRBV5-4, with D unclear. CDR1 and CDR2 (germline): SGHNT, YYREEE (reference sequence). The germline V and J ends were trimmed by 3 bases and 8 bases, with 17 bases remaining between them. The CDR3 runs 14 residues. For the CDR3, the DNA is TGTGCCAGCAGCTCCCCCCTCGGAGTTCCGGGCTACACCTTC. This sequence encodes CASSSPLGVPGYTF.

This chain connects TRBV29-1 to TRBJ1-1, with 8 positions matching TRBD1. Looked up from germline, CDR1 is SQVTM and CDR2 is ANQGSEA. This CDR3 has 13 residues. J lost 5 bases, V lost 6 bases, and 8 bases had no gene match. Here the CDR3 reads CSVETGAGTEAFF. DNA for the CDR3: TGCAGCGTAGAGACAGGGGCCGGAACTGAAGCTTTCTTT.

CDR3 sequence: CASSNYAGQGAFSNTEAFF. Here the CDR3 DNA reads TGTGCCAGTAGTAATTACGCTGGACAGGGGGCCTTTTCGAACACTGAAGCTTTCTTT. The rearrangement joins TRBV19 to TRBJ1-1; 11 bases align to TRBD1. CDR3 size: 19 residues. The junction had 14 bases not matched to a gene; V was cut back by 4 bases and J by 1 base. Germline assignment: CDR1 LNHDA and CDR2 SQIVND (reference sequence).

The chain uses TRBV5-5 and TRBJ1-4; 7 bases agree with TRBD1. CDR1 is SGHKS and CDR2 is YYEKEE in the germline V gene (reference sequence). The CDR3 sequence is 14 residues long. Trimming removed 2 bases from V and 4 bases from J; junction bases left unmatched: 2. In nucleotides, the CDR3 is TGTGCCAGCAGCTTCCCAGGGGGTAATGAAAAACTGTTTTTT. Its protein product is CASSFPGGNEKLFF. The full variable domain, rest sourced from reference TRBV5-5 and TRBJ1-4, is DAGVTQSPTHLIKTRGQQVTLRCSPISGHKSVSWYQQVLGQGPQFIFQYYEKEERGRGNFPDRFSARQFPNYSSELNVNALLLGDSALYLCASSFPGGNEKLFFGSGTQLSVL.

The chain links TRBV6-5 to TRBJ2-1, with 13 bases fitting TRBD2. There are 15 residues in the CDR3. After removal of 7 bases from V and 9 bases from J, the junction contained 9 bases not matched to a gene. The germline gives CDR1 MNHEY, CDR2 SVGAGI. CDR3 amino acids: CASTPELAGGGEQFF. The CDR3 coding sequence is TGTGCCAGCACCCCAGAACTAGCGGGAGGGGGTGAGCAGTTCTTC.

This chain connects TRBV28 to TRBJ1-5, with 7 positions matching TRBD1. J gave up 2 bases and V 6 bases, and 7 bases lay outside the gene matches. The CDR3 is 15 residues long. Germline-derived CDR1 and CDR2 are MDHEN and SYDVKM. This CDR3 reads CASRSDRVGNQPQHF. The CDR3 DNA reads TGTGCCAGCAGGTCCGACAGGGTTGGCAATCAGCCCCAGCATTTT.

V and J are TRBV28 and TRBJ2-7; D not certain. The germline V and J ends were trimmed by 5 bases and 6 bases, with 8 bases remaining between them. The V gene's germline CDR1 is MDHEN and CDR2 SYDVKM. The CDR3 length is 11 residues. As DNA, the CDR3 is TGTGCCAGCAGTCCCCCCCGCGAGCAGTACTTC. This sequence encodes CASSPPREQYF.

The V gene is TRBV28, the J gene TRBJ1-5; 7 positions agree with TRBD1. V shed 6 bases and J 6 bases; nucleotides not matched to a gene: 5. The CDR3 has 13 residues. CDR1 is MDHEN and CDR2 is SYDVKM in the germline V gene. The CDR3 DNA follows: TGTGCCAGCAGCCACAGGGGAGGTCAGCCCCAGCATTTT. It encodes CASSHRGGQPQHF.

The rearrangement uses TRBV11-2 and TRBJ2-7, with D unclear. Per germline, CDR1 SGHAT and CDR2 FQNNGV. This CDR3 has 13 residues. Trimming took 1 base from V and 3 from J, leaving 7 bases between them. Here the CDR3 reads CASSLAASYEQYF. DNA of the CDR3: TGTGCCAGCAGCTTAGCGGCTAGCTACGAGCAGTACTTC. The variable domain in full, with the rest retrieved from reference TRBV11-2 and TRBJ2-7, is EAGVAQSPRYKIIEKRQSVAFWCNPISGHATLYWYQQILGQGPKLLIQFQNNGVVDDSQLPKDRFSAERLKGVDSTLKIQPAKLEDSAVYLCASSLAASYEQYFGPGTRLTVT.